These 13 T cell receptor beta chains share one sample of origin, sequenced in a study of blood T cell repertoires in COVID-19. Data came from immunoSEQ multiplex PCR; TCRdb stores just in-frame clones and leaves some out. Of over 100,000 clones detected, around 84% appear once; the ten largest clones hold under 3%. Material: peripheral blood. The receptors originated from a man in his fifties with active or convalescent COVID-19.

V usage is TRBV24-1 and J usage is TRBJ1-2, with D perhaps matching TRBD1 (6 bases). The CDR3 runs to 12 residues. V was trimmed by 0 bases and J by 10 bases, leaving 8 bases between them. CDR1 and CDR2 from the germline V gene are KGHDR and SFDVKD. The CDR3: CATSDLSGVYTF. The CDR3 DNA follows: TGTGCCACCAGTGATTTGTCAGGGGTCTACACCTTC.

The V call is TRBV5-4, the J call TRBJ1-2, with 10 bases lining up with TRBD1. The CDR3 runs 17 residues. V was clipped by 3 bases and J by 4 bases; unmatched bases: 12. The germline CDR1 and CDR2 sequences are SGHNT and YYREEE (reference sequence). For the CDR3, the DNA is TGTGCCAGCAGCTCCCCGGGACAGGGGAATTCTGGCTATGGCTACACCTTC. Translation: CASSSPGQGNSGYGYTF. The full variable domain, completed using reference TRBV5-4 and TRBJ1-2, is ETGVTQSPTHLIKTRGQQVTLRCSSQSGHNTVSWYQQALGQGPQFIFQYYREEENGRGNFPPRFSGLQFPNYSSELNVNALELDDSALYLCASSSPGQGNSGYGYTFGSGTRLTVV.

This chain connects TRBV12-3 or TRBV12-4 to TRBJ2-5, with 7 bases aligning to TRBD1. The CDR3 loop spans 13 amino acids. The junction had 4 bases not matched to a gene; V was cut back by 5 bases and J by 4 bases. The CDR3, as DNA: TGTGCCAGCAGTATGCGACAGGGAGAGACCCAGTACTTC. The encoded protein is CASSMRQGETQYF.

In this sample, this clone turned up a few times. The V and J genes are TRBV2 and TRBJ2-2, with D possibly TRBD2 on 6 matching bases. This CDR3 has 16 amino acids. CDR1 SNHLY and CDR2 FYNNEI come from the germline V gene. The V gene lost 5 bases and the J gene lost 1 base, with 14 bases spanning the gap. The DNA of the CDR3 is TGTGCCAGCAGTCCCACGGGGGTTGAGAACACCGGGGAGCTGTTTTTT. Encoded protein: CASSPTGVENTGELFF.

V and J are TRBV2 and TRBJ1-1; no definite D call. V lost 11 bases and J lost 6, with 16 bases in between. Germline V gene data show CDR1 as SNHLY and CDR2 as FYNNEI. The CDR3 has 12 amino acids. CDR3 nucleotide sequence: TGTGCCCCTCGAGGAGGCGGGCCTGAAGCTTTCTTT. It codes for CAPRGGGPEAFF.

This rearrangement joins TRBV10-3 to TRBJ1-3; possibly TRBD1 for D (5 bases). The V gene lost 7 bases and the J gene lost 0 bases, with 7 bases spanning the gap. From germline, CDR1 is ENHRY and CDR2 SYGVKD. The CDR3 covers 13 residues. The CDR3 DNA follows: TGTGCCATCAAGGGGTCCTCTGGAAACACCATATATTTT. The encoded protein is CAIKGSSGNTIYF.

This clone was observed a single time. The chain employs TRBV30 and TRBJ1-5; the match to TRBD1 covers 7 bases. Trimming took 0 bases from V and 5 from J; bases not matched to a gene: 10. The CDR3 is 16 residues long. The germline CDR1 and CDR2 sequences are GTSNPN and SVGIG (reference sequence). CDR3 amino acids: CAWSVFGQGVDQPQHF. Here the CDR3 DNA reads TGTGCCTGGAGTGTCTTCGGGCAGGGGGTGGATCAGCCCCAGCATTTT.

The chain uses TRBV15 and TRBJ2-3; D gene unclear. Trimming stripped 3 bases from V and 1 base from J, with 11 bases between. Germline CDR1 is LNHNV and CDR2 is YYDKDF (reference sequence). The CDR3 loop spans 15 amino acids. In nucleotides, the CDR3 is TGTGCCACCAGCAGCCACCGGTCCCGCACAGATACGCAGTATTTT. Amino acid sequence: CATSSHRSRTDTQYF.

The CDR3 nucleotides read TGTGCCAGCAGCTTAGGGGCTATAACCTACAATGAGCAGTTCTTC. It encodes CASSLGAITYNEQFF. The chain couples TRBV7-2 to TRBJ2-1; D is unclear. V was pared by 1 base and J by 2 bases, with 9 bases between. CDR1 and CDR2 (germline): SGHTA, FQGNSA. This CDR3 has 15 residues.

This chain uses TRBV18 with TRBJ1-5, with D possibly matching TRBD1 (6 bases). This CDR3 has 14 amino acids. Germline assignment: CDR1 KGHSH and CDR2 LQKENI. The V end was cut by 6 bases, the J end by 4 bases, with 13 bases between. The chain's CDR3 is CASSPDSGNQPQHF. CDR3 coding DNA: TGTGCCAGCTCGCCGGACAGTGGAAATCAGCCCCAGCATTTT.

The chain is built from TRBV2 and TRBJ1-2; D not certain. Germline V gene lookup returns CDR1 SNHLY and CDR2 FYNNEI. V lost 6 bases, J lost 4 bases, and 18 bases lay in between. There are 15 residues in the CDR3. In DNA form, the CDR3 reads TGTGCCAGCAGGGCCCTTCTTACAAGTGGCTATGGCTACACCTTC. This encodes CASRALLTSGYGYTF.

V and J are TRBV14 and TRBJ1-6; D gene unclear. The CDR3 runs to 15 residues. The V gene's germline CDR1 is SGHDN and CDR2 FVKESK. The V gene lost 0 bases and the J gene lost 7 bases, with 10 bases spanning the gap. The CDR3, as DNA: TGTGCCAGCAGCCAAGATTTAGTCCCCAATTCACCCCTCCACTTT. Translation gives CASSQDLVPNSPLHF. Based on the CDR3 plus reference TRBV14 and TRBJ1-6, the full variable domain is EAGVTQFPSHSVIEKGQTVTLRCDPISGHDNLYWYRRVMGKEIKFLLHFVKESKQDESGMPNNRFLAERTGGTYSTLKVQPAELEDSGVYFCASSQDLVPNSPLHFGNGTRLTVT.

V gene TRBV2 combines with J gene TRBJ2-3, with D hard to call. The V gene lost 2 bases and the J gene lost 6 bases, with 9 bases spanning the gap. The CDR3 runs to 13 residues. In germline, CDR1 is SNHLY, CDR2 FYNNEI. The CDR3 is CASSETARDTQYF. DNA for the CDR3: TGTGCCAGCAGTGAAACGGCTAGGGATACGCAGTATTTT.